One and the same sample provided the 8 T cell receptor beta chains below, sequenced in a study of T cells in Graves' hyperthyroidism and ophthalmopathy. Amplification of TCR beta CDR3 regions was performed using RNA transcripts as template. TCR CDR3 underwent first-round RT-PCR with the HTBI primer set. Using its own MiXCR run on the multiplex PCR reads, TCRdb lists one record per CDR3 protein. The data show 300,000 to 400,000 distinct CDR3 sequences, roughly 18% seen once. The sample comprised blood. The source of these receptors is a man aged 18 to 30 with Graves' ophthalmopathy.

About this clonotype itself: The junction departs from the called germline gene at one end, perhaps through a read error. V is TRBV5-1 and J is TRBJ1-5; D perhaps matches TRBD1 (5 bases). CDR3 length: 14 residues. From germline, CDR1 is SGHRS and CDR2 YFSETQ. The CDR3 DNA is TGTGCCAGCAGCTTACAGGACGGGAATCAGCCCCAGCATTTT. Amino acid sequence: CASSLQDGNQPQHF.

The sample holds many counts of this clonotype. The chain employs TRBV6-1 and TRBJ2-7; a possible D gene is TRBD2 (6 bases). CDR3 length: 14 amino acids. The ends were cut back, 10 bases at V and 5 bases at J, with 21 bases in the middle. The germline V gene has CDR1 MNHNS and CDR2 SASEGT. The CDR3 sequence: CATGSVRGLNEQYF. In nucleotides, the CDR3 is TGTGCCACTGGCTCCGTGCGGGGTTTGAACGAGCAGTACTTC.

This clonotype was seen a few times. The V gene is TRBV2, the J gene TRBJ1-4; the D is unclear. Germline V gene lookup returns CDR1 SNHLY and CDR2 FYNNEI. The CDR3 has 13 amino acids. Trimming took 6 bases from V and 7 from J, leaving 12 bases between them. The CDR3 nucleotides read TGTGCCAGCAGGGATAGGGAAGGTGAAAAACTGTTTTTT. This sequence encodes CASRDREGEKLFF.

J is TRBJ2-1 and V is TRBV5-1; 13 nucleotides align to TRBD2. The germline V gene has CDR1 SGHRS and CDR2 YFSETQ. This CDR3 spans 19 amino acids. The J segment lost 5 bases and the V segment lost 4 bases, leaving 15 bases of the junction unmatched. CDR3 region: CASSRGRPGLAGYNNEQFF. The CDR3 DNA reads as TGCGCCAGCAGCCGCGGACGACCGGGACTAGCGGGGTATAACAATGAGCAGTTCTTC.

This clonotype appeared a few times. V usage is TRBV6-1 and J usage is TRBJ1-1; a possible D gene is TRBD1 (6 bases). From germline, CDR1 is MNHNS and CDR2 SASEGT. V lost 5 bases and J 4 bases, leaving 11 bases between the germline ends. CDR3 length equals 13 residues. CDR3 DNA sequence: TGTGCCAGCAGTTGGACAGTGCGCACTGAAGCTTTCTTT. This sequence encodes CASSWTVRTEAFF.

This clonotype was seen repeatedly, ten times or more. The V call is TRBV3-1, the J call TRBJ1-6; possibly TRBD1 for D (5 bases). The V gene lost 1 base and the J gene lost 8 bases, with 12 bases spanning the gap. CDR3 length equals 15 residues. Germline V gives CDR1 LGHDT, CDR2 YNNKEL (reference sequence). CDR3 sequence reads: CASSQVLSGDSPLHF. DNA of the CDR3: TGTGCCAGCAGCCAAGTTCTTTCGGGGGATTCACCCCTCCACTTT.

This clonotype was seen at least ten times. The chain joins TRBV28 to TRBJ1-1, with TRBD1 matching over 9 bases. J was trimmed by 4 bases and V by 4 bases; bases with no gene match: 7. CDR1 and CDR2 from the germline V gene are MDHEN and SYDVKM. The CDR3 contains 15 residues. The CDR3 here is CASSSHRGLGTEAFF. CDR3 coding DNA: TGTGCCAGCAGTTCCCACAGGGGGCTGGGCACTGAAGCTTTCTTT.

This clonotype was counted ten times or more. The rearrangement joins TRBV20-1 to TRBJ2-5; D is unclear. V gave up 3 bases and J gave up 5 bases, with 13 bases separating them. Germline V gene data show CDR1 as DFQATT and CDR2 as SNEGSKA (reference sequence). The CDR3 loop spans 13 amino acids. The CDR3: CSASASAVETQYF. In DNA form, the CDR3 reads TGCAGTGCTAGCGCGTCCGCGGTGGAGACCCAGTACTTC.